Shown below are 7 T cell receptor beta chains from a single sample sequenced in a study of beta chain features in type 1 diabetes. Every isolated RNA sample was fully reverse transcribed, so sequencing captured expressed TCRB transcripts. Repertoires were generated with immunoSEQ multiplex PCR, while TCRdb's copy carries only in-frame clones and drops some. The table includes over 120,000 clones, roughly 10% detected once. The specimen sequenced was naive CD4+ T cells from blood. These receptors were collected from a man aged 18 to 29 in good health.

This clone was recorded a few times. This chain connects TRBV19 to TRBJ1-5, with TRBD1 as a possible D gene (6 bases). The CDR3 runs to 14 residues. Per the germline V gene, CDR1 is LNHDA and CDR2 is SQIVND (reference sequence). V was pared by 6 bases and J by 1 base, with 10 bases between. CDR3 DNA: TGTGCCAGTAGGGACGGACAGAGCAATCAGCCCCAGCATTTT. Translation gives CASRDGQSNQPQHF.

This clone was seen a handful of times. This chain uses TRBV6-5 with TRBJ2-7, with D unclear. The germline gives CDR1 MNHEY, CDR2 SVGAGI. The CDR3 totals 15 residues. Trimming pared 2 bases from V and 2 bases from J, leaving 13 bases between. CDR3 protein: CASSYQSVIAYEQYF. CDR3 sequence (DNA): TGTGCCAGCAGTTACCAGTCCGTGATCGCCTACGAGCAGTACTTC.

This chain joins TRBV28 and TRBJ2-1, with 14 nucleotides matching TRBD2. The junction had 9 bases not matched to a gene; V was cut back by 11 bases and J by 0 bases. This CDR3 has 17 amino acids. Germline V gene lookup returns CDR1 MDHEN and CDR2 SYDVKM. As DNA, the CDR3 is TGTGCCGGGGGACTAGCGGGGGCCAGCAGCTCCTACAATGAGCAGTTCTTC. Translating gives CAGGLAGASSSYNEQFF.

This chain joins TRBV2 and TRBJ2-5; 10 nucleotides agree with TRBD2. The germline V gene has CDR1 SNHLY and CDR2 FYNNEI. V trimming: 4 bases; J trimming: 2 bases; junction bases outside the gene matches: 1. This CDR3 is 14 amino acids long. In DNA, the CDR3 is TGTGCCAGCAGTGGGACTAGCGGACAAGAGACCCAGTACTTC. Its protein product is CASSGTSGQETQYF. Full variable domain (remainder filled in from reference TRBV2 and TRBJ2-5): EPEVTQTPSHQVTQMGQEVILRCVPISNHLYFYWYRQILGQKVEFLVSFYNNEISEKSEIFDDQFSVERPDGSNFTLKIRSTKLEDSAMYFCASSGTSGQETQYFGPGTRLLVL.

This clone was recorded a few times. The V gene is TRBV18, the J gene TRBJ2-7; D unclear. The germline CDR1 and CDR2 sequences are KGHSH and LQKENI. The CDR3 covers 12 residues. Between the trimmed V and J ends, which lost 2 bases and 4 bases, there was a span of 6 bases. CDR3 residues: CASSPNSYEQYF. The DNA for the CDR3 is TGTGCCAGCTCACCAAACTCTTACGAGCAGTACTTC.

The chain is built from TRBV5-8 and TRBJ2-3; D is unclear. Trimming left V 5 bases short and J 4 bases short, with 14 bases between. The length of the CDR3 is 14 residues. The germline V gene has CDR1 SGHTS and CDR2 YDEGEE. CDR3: CASRIPTGPDTQYF. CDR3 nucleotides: TGTGCCAGCAGGATCCCGACTGGCCCAGATACGCAGTATTTT. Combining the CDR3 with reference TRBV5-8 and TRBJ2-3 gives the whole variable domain EAGVTQSPTHLIKTRGQQATLRCSPISGHTSVYWYQQALGLGLQFLLWYDEGEERNRGNFPPRFSGRQFPNYSSELNVNALELEDSALYLCASRIPTGPDTQYFGPGTRLTVL.

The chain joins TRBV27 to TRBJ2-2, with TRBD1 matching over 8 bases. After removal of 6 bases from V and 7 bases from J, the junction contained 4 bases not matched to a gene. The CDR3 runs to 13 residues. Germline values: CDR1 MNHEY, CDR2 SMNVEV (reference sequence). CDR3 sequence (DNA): TGTGCCAGCAGCGACAGGGGTATCGGGGAGCTGTTTTTT. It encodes CASSDRGIGELFF.